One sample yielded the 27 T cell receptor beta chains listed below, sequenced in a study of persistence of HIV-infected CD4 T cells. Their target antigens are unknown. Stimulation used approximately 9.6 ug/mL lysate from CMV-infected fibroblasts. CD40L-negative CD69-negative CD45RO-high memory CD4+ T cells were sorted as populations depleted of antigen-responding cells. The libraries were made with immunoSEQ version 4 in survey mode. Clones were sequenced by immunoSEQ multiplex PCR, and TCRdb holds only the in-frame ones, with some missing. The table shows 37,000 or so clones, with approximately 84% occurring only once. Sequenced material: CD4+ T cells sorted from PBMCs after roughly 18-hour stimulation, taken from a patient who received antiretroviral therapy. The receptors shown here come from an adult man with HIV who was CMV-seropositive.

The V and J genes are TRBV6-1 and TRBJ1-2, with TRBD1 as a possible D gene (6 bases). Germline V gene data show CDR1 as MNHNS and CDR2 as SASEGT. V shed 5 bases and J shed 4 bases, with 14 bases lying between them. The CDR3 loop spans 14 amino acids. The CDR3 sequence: CASSLGGNGYGYTF. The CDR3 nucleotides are TGTGCCAGCAGTTTAGGGGGTAACGGCTATGGCTACACCTTC.

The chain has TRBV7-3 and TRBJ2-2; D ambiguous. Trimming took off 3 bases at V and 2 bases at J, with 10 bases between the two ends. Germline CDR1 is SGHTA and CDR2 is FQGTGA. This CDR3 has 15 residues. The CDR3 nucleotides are TGTGCCAGCAGCTTTAGCAGAAGTAACACCGGGGAGCTGTTTTTT. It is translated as CASSFSRSNTGELFF.

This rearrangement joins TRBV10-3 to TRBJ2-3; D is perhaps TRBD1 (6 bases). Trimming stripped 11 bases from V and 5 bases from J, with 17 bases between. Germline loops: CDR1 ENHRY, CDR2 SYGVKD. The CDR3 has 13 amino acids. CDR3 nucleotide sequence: TGTGCCTCATCACAGGGTGCCAAAGATACGCAGTATTTT. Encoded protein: CASSQGAKDTQYF.

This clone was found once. The DNA for the CDR3 is TGCGCCAGCAGCTTAGGAGGGAACACCGGGGAGCTGTTTTTT. Protein: CASSLGGNTGELFF. The chain couples TRBV5-1 to TRBJ2-2; D may be TRBD2 (5 bases). The CDR3 is 14 amino acids. Germline CDR1 SGHRS, CDR2 YFSETQ. V dropped 2 bases and J dropped 1 base, with 6 bases sitting between them.

CDR3 residues: CASSLAGGYNSPLHF. CDR3 DNA sequence: TGTGCCAGCAGCTTAGCGGGTGGCTATAATTCACCCCTCCACTTT. This chain links TRBV7-2 with TRBJ1-6; D remains unclear. The CDR3 is made up of 15 amino acids. The germline gives CDR1 SGHTA, CDR2 FQGNSA. Trimming took off 0 bases at V and 3 bases at J, with 6 bases between the two ends. Using reference TRBV7-2 and TRBJ1-6 for the parts outside the CDR3, the full variable domain is GAGVSQSPSNKVTEKGKDVELRCDPISGHTALYWYRQSLGQGLEFLIYFQGNSAPDKSGLPSDRFSAERTGGSVSTLTIQRTQQEDSAVYLCASSLAGGYNSPLHFGNGTRLTVT.

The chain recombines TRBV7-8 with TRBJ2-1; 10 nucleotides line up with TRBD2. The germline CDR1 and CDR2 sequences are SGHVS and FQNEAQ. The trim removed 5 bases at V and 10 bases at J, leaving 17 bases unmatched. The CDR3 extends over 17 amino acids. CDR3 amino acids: CASSPRGRSGGAREQFF. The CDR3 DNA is TGTGCCAGCAGCCCCCGGGGAAGGAGCGGGGGGGCCAGGGAGCAGTTCTTC.

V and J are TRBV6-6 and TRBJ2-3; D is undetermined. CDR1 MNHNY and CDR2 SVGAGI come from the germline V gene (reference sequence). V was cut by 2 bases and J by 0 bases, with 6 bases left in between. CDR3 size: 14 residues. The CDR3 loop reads CASSYPDSTDTQYF. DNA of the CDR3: TGTGCCAGCAGTTACCCGGACAGCACAGATACGCAGTATTTT.

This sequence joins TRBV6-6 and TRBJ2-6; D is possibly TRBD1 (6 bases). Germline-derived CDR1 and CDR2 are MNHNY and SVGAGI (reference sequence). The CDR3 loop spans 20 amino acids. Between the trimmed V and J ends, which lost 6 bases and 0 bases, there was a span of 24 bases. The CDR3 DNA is TGTGCCAGCAGCCGAATGAGGGTGGGCAGGGGCCTCTCTGGGGCCAACGTCCTGACTTTC. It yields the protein CASSRMRVGRGLSGANVLTF.

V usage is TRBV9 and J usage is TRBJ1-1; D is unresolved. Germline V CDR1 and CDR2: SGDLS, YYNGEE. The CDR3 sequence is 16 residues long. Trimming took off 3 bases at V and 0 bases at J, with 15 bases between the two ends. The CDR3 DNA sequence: TGTGCCAGCAGCGCGGGGAATCCCTCAATGAACACTGAAGCTTTCTTT. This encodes CASSAGNPSMNTEAFF.

CDR3: CASSPSAGELFF. The CDR3 nucleotides are TGTGCCAGCAGCCCGTCGGCCGGGGAGCTGTTTTTT. The chain combines TRBV7-3 with TRBJ2-2; D unresolved. CDR3 length: 12 residues. Trimming took 5 bases from V and 6 from J, leaving 7 bases between them. Germline values: CDR1 SGHTA, CDR2 FQGTGA.

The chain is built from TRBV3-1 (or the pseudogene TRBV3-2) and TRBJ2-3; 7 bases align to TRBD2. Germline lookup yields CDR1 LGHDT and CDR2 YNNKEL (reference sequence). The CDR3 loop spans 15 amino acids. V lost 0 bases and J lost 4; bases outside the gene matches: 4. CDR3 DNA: TGTGCCAGCAGCCAAGATGGGGCGGGGGCAGATACGCAGTATTTT. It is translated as CASSQDGAGADTQYF.

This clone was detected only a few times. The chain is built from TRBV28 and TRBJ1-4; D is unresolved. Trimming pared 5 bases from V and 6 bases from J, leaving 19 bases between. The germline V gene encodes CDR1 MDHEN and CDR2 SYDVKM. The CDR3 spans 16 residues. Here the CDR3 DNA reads TGTGCCAGCAGTCCTTACTCCGGGAGGGAGCATGAAAAACTGTTTTTT. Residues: CASSPYSGREHEKLFF.

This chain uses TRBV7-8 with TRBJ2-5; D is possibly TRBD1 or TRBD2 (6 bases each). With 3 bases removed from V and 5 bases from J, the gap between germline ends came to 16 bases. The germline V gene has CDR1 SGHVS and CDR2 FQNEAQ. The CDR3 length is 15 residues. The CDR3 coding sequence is TGTGCCAGCAGCTTGTTTGGGGGGCGCGGGGAGACCCAGTACTTC. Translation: CASSLFGGRGETQYF. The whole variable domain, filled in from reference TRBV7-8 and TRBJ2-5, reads GAGVSQSPRYKVAKRGQDVALRCDPISGHVSLFWYQQALGQGPEFLTYFQNEAQLDKSGLPSDRFFAERPEGSVSTLKIQRTQQEDSAVYLCASSLFGGRGETQYFGPGTRLLVL.

The CDR3 is CAIKGGVDIQYF. CDR3 sequence (DNA): TGTGCCATAAAAGGAGGGGTGGACATTCAGTACTTC. The chain couples TRBV6-5 to TRBJ2-4, with D maybe TRBD2 (6 bases). This CDR3 region has 12 residues. From germline, CDR1 is MNHEY and CDR2 SVGAGI. Trimming removed 10 bases from V and 8 bases from J, with 15 bases in between.

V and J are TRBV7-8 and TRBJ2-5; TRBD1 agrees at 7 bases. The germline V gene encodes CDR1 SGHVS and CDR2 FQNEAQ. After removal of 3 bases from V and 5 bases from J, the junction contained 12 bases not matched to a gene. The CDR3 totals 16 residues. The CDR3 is CASSFVRGHITETQYF. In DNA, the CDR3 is TGTGCCAGCAGCTTTGTGAGGGGGCATATAACGGAGACCCAGTACTTC.

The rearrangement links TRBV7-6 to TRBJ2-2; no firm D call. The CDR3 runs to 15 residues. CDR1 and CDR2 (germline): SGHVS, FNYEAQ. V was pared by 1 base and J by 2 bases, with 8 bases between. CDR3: CASSLVGGNTGELFF. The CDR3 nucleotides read TGTGCCAGCAGCTTAGTCGGCGGTAACACCGGGGAGCTGTTTTTT.

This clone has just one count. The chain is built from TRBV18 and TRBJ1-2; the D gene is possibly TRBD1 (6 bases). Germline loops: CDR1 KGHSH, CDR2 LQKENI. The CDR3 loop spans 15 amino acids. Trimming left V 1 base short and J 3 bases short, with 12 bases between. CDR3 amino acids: CASSPRGGADYGYTF. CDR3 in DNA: TGTGCCAGCTCACCACGGGGGGGCGCTGACTATGGCTACACCTTC. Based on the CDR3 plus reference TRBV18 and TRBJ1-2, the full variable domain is NAGVMQNPRHLVRRRGQEARLRCSPMKGHSHVYWYRQLPEEGLKFMVYLQKENIIDESGMPKERFSAEFPKEGPSILRIQQVVRGDSAAYFCASSPRGGADYGYTFGSGTRLTVV.

The CDR3 coding sequence is TGTGCCAGCAGCCCAGGGGGGGACAGGGTTGAAGCTTTCTTT. This gives the protein CASSPGGDRVEAFF. V usage is TRBV9 and J usage is TRBJ1-1, with TRBD1 matching 9 bases. This CDR3 has 14 residues. V shed 4 bases, J shed 7 bases, and the junction held 8 bases outside the gene matches. Germline V gene sequence: CDR1 SGDLS, CDR2 YYNGEE.

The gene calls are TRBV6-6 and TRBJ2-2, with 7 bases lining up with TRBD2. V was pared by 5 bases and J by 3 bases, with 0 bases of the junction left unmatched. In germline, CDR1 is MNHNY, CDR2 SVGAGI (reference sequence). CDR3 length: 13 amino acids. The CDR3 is CASSREDTGELFF. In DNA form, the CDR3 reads TGTGCCAGCAGTCGGGAGGACACCGGGGAGCTGTTTTTT.

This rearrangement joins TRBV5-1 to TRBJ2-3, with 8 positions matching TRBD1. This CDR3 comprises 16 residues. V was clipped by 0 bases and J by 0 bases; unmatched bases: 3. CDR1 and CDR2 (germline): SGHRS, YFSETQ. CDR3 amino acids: CASSLAGTGSTDTQYF. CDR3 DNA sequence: TGCGCCAGCAGCTTGGCAGGGACAGGTAGCACAGATACGCAGTATTTT. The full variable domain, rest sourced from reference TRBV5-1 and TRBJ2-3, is KAGVTQTPRYLIKTRGQQVTLSCSPISGHRSVSWYQQTPGQGLQFLFEYFSETQRNKGNFPGRFSGRQFSNSRSEMNVSTLELGDSALYLCASSLAGTGSTDTQYFGPGTRLTVL.

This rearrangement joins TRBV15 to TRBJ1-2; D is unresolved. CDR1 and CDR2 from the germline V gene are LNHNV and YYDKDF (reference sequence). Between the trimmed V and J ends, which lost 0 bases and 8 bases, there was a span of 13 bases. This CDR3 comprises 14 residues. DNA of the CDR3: TGTGCCACCAGCAGAGATGGAGGTATAGGAGGCTACACCTTC. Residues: CATSRDGGIGGYTF.

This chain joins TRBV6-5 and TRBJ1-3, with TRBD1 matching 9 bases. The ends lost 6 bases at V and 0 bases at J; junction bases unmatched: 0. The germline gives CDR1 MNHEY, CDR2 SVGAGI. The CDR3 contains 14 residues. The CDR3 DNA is TGTGCCAGCAGGACAGGGGGCTCTGGAAACACCATATATTTT. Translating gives CASRTGGSGNTIYF.

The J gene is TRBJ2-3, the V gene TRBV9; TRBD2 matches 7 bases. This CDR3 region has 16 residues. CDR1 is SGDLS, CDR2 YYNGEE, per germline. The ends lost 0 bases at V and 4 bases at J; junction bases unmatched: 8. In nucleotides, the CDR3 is TGTGCCAGCAGCGTAGAGGGGAGGGGAGGGGCAGATACGCAGTATTTT. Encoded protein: CASSVEGRGGADTQYF.

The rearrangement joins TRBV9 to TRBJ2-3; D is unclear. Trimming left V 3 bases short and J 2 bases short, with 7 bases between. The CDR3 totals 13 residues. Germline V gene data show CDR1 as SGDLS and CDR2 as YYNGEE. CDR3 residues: CASSAIATDTQYF. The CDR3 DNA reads TGTGCCAGCAGCGCAATCGCCACAGATACGCAGTATTTT.

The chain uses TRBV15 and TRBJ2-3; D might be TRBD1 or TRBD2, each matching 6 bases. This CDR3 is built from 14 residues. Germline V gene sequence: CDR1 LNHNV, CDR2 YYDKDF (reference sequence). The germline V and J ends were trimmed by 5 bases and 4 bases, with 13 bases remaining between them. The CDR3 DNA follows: TGTGCCACCAGCTTTTCGGGGGCATCAGATACGCAGTATTTT. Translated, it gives CATSFSGASDTQYF.

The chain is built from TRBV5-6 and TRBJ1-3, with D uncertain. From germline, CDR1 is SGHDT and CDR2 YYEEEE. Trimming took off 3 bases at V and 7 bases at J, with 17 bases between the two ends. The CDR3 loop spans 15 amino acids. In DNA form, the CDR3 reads TGTGCCAGCAGCTCCCTAGTAGGACCTCGGAACACCATATATTTT. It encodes CASSSLVGPRNTIYF.

CDR3 region: CASSPGTGATDTQYF. Written as DNA, the CDR3 is TGTGCCAGCAGCCCCGGGACAGGGGCCACAGATACGCAGTATTTT. J is TRBJ2-3 and V is TRBV7-3; TRBD1 matches at 10 bases. The CDR3 has 15 residues. Germline CDR1 and CDR2: SGHTA and FQGTGA. V was clipped by 5 bases and J by 2 bases; unmatched bases: 4.